This T cell receptor beta chain was sequenced during a study of neurological immune-mediated disorders. Regarding the study as a whole: The level of TCR clonal expansion was highest in patients with HTLV-1-associated myelopathy and lowest in multiple sclerosis, where it fell below the level seen in healthy controls.

In this sample, this clonotype turned up many times. As yet, its antigen is unknown. From the 5' RACE reads, TCRdb called clonotypes with MiXCR, one entry per CDR3 protein. The profile shows about 87,000 distinct CDR3 sequences, approximately 3.5% of them singletons. This CDR3 has 12 residues. The germline V and J ends were trimmed by 5 bases and 5 bases, with 9 bases remaining between them. The receptor was isolated from a woman in her forties or fifties with multiple sclerosis. Sample: PBMCs. V gene TRBV12-3 or TRBV12-4 combines with J gene TRBJ1-2; D possibly corresponds to TRBD1 (5 bases). The CDR3 DNA reads as TGTGCCAGCAGTAACAGGATATATGGCTACACCTTC. Translating gives CASSNRIYGYTF.